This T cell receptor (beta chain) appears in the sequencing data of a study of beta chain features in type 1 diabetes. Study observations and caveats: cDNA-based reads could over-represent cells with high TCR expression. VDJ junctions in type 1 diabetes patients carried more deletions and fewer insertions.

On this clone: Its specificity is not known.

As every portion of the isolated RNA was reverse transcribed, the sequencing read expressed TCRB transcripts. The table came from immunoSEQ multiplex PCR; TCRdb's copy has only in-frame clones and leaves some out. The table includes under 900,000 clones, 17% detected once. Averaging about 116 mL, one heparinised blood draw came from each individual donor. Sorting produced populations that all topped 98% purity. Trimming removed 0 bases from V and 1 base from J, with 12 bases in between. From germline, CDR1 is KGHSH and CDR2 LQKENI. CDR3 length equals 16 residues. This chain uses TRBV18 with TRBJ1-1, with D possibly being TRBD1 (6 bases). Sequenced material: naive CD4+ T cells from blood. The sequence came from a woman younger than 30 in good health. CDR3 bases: TGTGCCAGCTCACCACCTCCGGGACATTCGAACACTGAAGCTTTCTTT. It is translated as CASSPPPGHSNTEAFF.